One and the same sample provided the 23 T cell receptor beta chains below, sequenced in a study of identical twins. TCRdb analysed the 5' RACE reads with MiXCR anew, one entry per CDR3 protein. The repertoire holds around 500,000 distinct CDR3 sequences, with 14% as singletons. The same data also went into a second study, on yellow fever vaccine responses in identical twins.

Sequencing was carried out using CD4+ T cells sorted from blood. Receptor source: a young woman in good health.

This clonotype was seen only a few times. CDR3 nucleotide sequence: TGTGCCAGCAGCTCTACAGGGGGCTATGAAAAACTGTTTTTT. It codes for CASSSTGGYEKLFF. This chain links TRBV11-2 with TRBJ1-4, with 9 nucleotides matching TRBD1. The V and J ends lost 4 bases and 6 bases, in that order; junction bases with no gene match: 3. Per germline, CDR1 SGHAT and CDR2 FQNNGV. This CDR3 has 14 residues.

This rearrangement joins TRBV6-2 or TRBV6-3 to TRBJ2-7, with 7 positions matching TRBD2. This CDR3 is built from 12 residues. Germline V gene data show CDR1 as MNHEY and CDR2 as SVGEGT. The V gene end was trimmed by 5 bases and the J gene end by 5 bases; junction bases not matched to a gene: 3. In DNA, the CDR3 is TGTGCCAGCAGTAGGCGGGAGAACGAGCAGTACTTC. Its translation: CASSRRENEQYF.

The rearrangement links TRBV10-3 to TRBJ1-1; the match to TRBD1 covers 10 bases. Per germline, CDR1 ENHRY and CDR2 SYGVKD. Trimming took 10 bases from V and 5 from J; bases not matched to a gene: 7. The CDR3 runs 13 residues. The DNA for the CDR3 is TGTGCCACCCAAGGACAGGGGGTTACTGAAGCTTTCTTT. As protein: CATQGQGVTEAFF.

This clonotype was recorded at least ten times. V gene TRBV12-3 or TRBV12-4 combines with J gene TRBJ1-1; D possibly corresponds to TRBD1 (5 bases). This CDR3 is 12 amino acids long. Trimming shortened V by 6 bases and J by 7 bases, and 12 bases separated the two germline ends. The CDR3 DNA sequence: TGTGCCAGCAGCGGGGCCACCCTTGAAGCTTTCTTT. It specifies CASSGATLEAFF.

The rearrangement uses TRBV5-1 and TRBJ2-3; D is perhaps TRBD1 (5 bases). Germline CDR1 SGHRS, CDR2 YFSETQ. The length of the CDR3 is 14 residues. V was trimmed by 4 bases and J by 1 base, leaving 10 bases between them. Here the CDR3 reads CASSGALGTDTQYF. CDR3 bases: TGCGCCAGCAGCGGGGCCCTTGGCACAGATACGCAGTATTTT.

In DNA form, the CDR3 reads TGTGCCAGCAGCGCTCACGGGGGGGCCCACAATGAGCAGTTCTTC. Its protein is CASSAHGGAHNEQFF. The V gene is TRBV9, the J gene TRBJ2-1; 8 bases are a match to TRBD2. Trimming took 3 bases from V and 5 from J; bases not matched to a gene: 7. Germline V lookup: CDR1 SGDLS, CDR2 YYNGEE. This CDR3 has 15 residues.

The V gene is TRBV11-2, the J gene TRBJ2-1; D is ambiguous. The CDR3 is 15 amino acids. V lost 2 bases and J 1 base, leaving 9 bases between the germline ends. Germline V CDR1 and CDR2: SGHAT, FQNNGV. In nucleotides, the CDR3 is TGTGCCAGCAGCTTATCGGGCGAGTCCTACAATGAGCAGTTCTTC. Its translation: CASSLSGESYNEQFF. Full variable domain (rest looked up from reference TRBV11-2 and TRBJ2-1): EAGVAQSPRYKIIEKRQSVAFWCNPISGHATLYWYQQILGQGPKLLIQFQNNGVVDDSQLPKDRFSAERLKGVDSTLKIQPAKLEDSAVYLCASSLSGESYNEQFFGPGTRLTVL.

This clonotype was counted a single time. The chain joins TRBV3-1 to TRBJ1-6; no firm D call. Trimming left V 0 bases short and J 5 bases short, with 14 bases between. CDR1 is LGHDT, CDR2 YNNKEL, per germline (reference sequence). The CDR3 is made up of 17 amino acids. The DNA of the CDR3 is TGTGCCAGCAGCCAAGATAGCGCCGCGGCGGATAATTCACCCCTCCACTTT. Amino acid sequence: CASSQDSAAADNSPLHF. The full variable domain, its missing parts supplied by reference TRBV3-1 and TRBJ1-6, is DTAVSQTPKYLVTQMGNDKSIKCEQNLGHDTMYWYKQDSKKFLKIMFSYNNKELIINETVPNRFSPKSPDKAHLNLHINSLELGDSAVYFCASSQDSAAADNSPLHFGNGTRLTVT.

In its sample, this clonotype was seen a few times. The rearrangement links TRBV29-1 to TRBJ1-2; TRBD1 aligns across 9 bases. The germline gives CDR1 SQVTM, CDR2 ANQGSEA. This CDR3 spans 13 amino acids. After removal of 4 bases from V and 4 bases from J, the junction contained 4 bases not matched to a gene. The CDR3: CSVGTGESYGYTF. The DNA of the CDR3 is TGCAGCGTTGGGACAGGGGAGAGCTATGGCTACACCTTC.

This clonotype was detected only once. The V and J genes are TRBV18 and TRBJ2-1; the D gene is possibly TRBD1 (5 bases). The CDR3 consists of 15 residues. V was trimmed by 2 bases and J by 6 bases, leaving 14 bases between them. Germline lookup yields CDR1 KGHSH and CDR2 LQKENI. The CDR3 loop reads CASSPKPTGTNEQFF. CDR3 DNA sequence: TGTGCCAGCTCACCAAAGCCTACAGGTACCAATGAGCAGTTCTTC.

Regarding this clonotype: Germline and junction disagree at one end, which may indicate a read error. The chain employs TRBV7-7 and TRBJ2-1, with 10 bases lining up with TRBD1. CDR3 length: 14 residues. CDR1 SSHAT and CDR2 FNYEAQ come from the germline V gene (reference sequence). The DNA of the CDR3 is TGTGCTAGCAGCACCGGGACAGGGGCCAATGAGCAGTTCTTC. Translating it yields CASSTGTGANEQFF. Based on the CDR3 plus reference TRBV7-7 and TRBJ2-1, the full variable domain is GAGVSQSPRYKVTKRGQDVTLRCDPISSHATLYWYQQALGQGPEFLTYFNYEAQPDKSGLPSDRFSAERPEGSISTLTIQRTEQRDSAMYRCASSTGTGANEQFFGPGTRLTVL.

The sample holds a few counts of this clonotype. The V gene is TRBV10-3, the J gene TRBJ2-4; D gene ambiguous. The CDR3 totals 15 residues. Germline values: CDR1 ENHRY, CDR2 SYGVKD. The V end was cut by 0 bases, the J end by 0 bases, with 6 bases between. As DNA, the CDR3 is TGTGCCATCAGTGAGTCGATACTAGCCAAAAACATTCAGTACTTC. Translation: CAISESILAKNIQYF.

The genes are TRBV29-1 and TRBJ2-7; perhaps TRBD2 as D (7 bases). CDR3 length: 13 residues. The V end lost 0 bases, the J end lost 6 bases, and 12 bases lay between the germline ends. Germline V lookup: CDR1 SQVTM, CDR2 ANQGSEA. CDR3 coding DNA: TGCAGCGTTGAAGAGAAGGGGGGGGTCGAGCAGTACTTC. Translation: CSVEEKGGVEQYF.

This clonotype occurred a few times. This chain joins TRBV4-1 and TRBJ2-7; D ambiguous. Germline lookup yields CDR1 MGHRA and CDR2 YSYEKL. The CDR3 totals 14 residues. Trimming cost V 4 bases and J 1 base, with 11 bases left between them. The CDR3 spells CASSLLYFSYEQYF. The CDR3 DNA reads TGCGCCAGCAGCCTCCTCTATTTTTCCTACGAGCAGTACTTC.

This clonotype showed up just a few times. The chain recombines TRBV9 with TRBJ1-2, with 9 positions matching TRBD1. V lost 2 bases and J lost 6; bases outside the gene matches: 5. The CDR3 is 14 amino acids. CDR1 SGDLS and CDR2 YYNGEE come from the germline V gene. CDR3 nucleotides: TGTGCCAGCAGCGTTCTGACAGGGGGGGATGGCTACACCTTC. This translates into CASSVLTGGDGYTF.

This clonotype was detected a few times. The chain is built from TRBV5-1 and TRBJ2-5; the D gene is possibly TRBD1 (6 bases). CDR1 is SGHRS and CDR2 is YFSETQ in the germline V gene. V was clipped by 2 bases and J by 1 base, with 12 bases between them. The CDR3 is 15 residues long. CDR3 DNA sequence: TGCGCCAGCAGCTTATCAGGGGACGTCCAAGAGACCCAGTACTTC. It specifies CASSLSGDVQETQYF.

This clonotype was observed many times. The chain has TRBV10-3 and TRBJ2-2; TRBD2 aligns across 8 bases. The ends lost 7 bases at V and 0 bases at J; junction bases unmatched: 4. The CDR3 extends over 15 amino acids. The germline V gene has CDR1 ENHRY and CDR2 SYGVKD. CDR3 protein: CAITRTSSNTGELFF. DNA for the CDR3: TGTGCCATCACTAGGACTAGCTCGAACACCGGGGAGCTGTTTTTT.

This clonotype was seen more than once but under ten times. V and J are TRBV6-1 and TRBJ2-7; D is uncertain. The CDR3 covers 14 residues. The V and J ends lost 2 bases and 0 bases respectively, with 8 bases between them. Germline CDR1 MNHNS, CDR2 SASEGT. Here the CDR3 reads CASSEFRGSYEQYF. In DNA, the CDR3 is TGTGCCAGCAGTGAATTTCGCGGCTCCTACGAGCAGTACTTC.

The count of this clonotype is one. The chain has TRBV4-2 and TRBJ2-7; 7 bases are a match to TRBD2. From germline, CDR1 is LGHNA and CDR2 YNFKEQ. The trim removed 5 bases at V and 7 bases at J, leaving 14 bases unmatched. The CDR3 spans 15 residues. The CDR3 DNA sequence: TGTGCCAGCAGCACCGGACTCGCGGGAGTTAGGGAGCAGTACTTC. Protein sequence: CASSTGLAGVREQYF.

This clonotype was seen ten or more times. The chain recombines TRBV12-3 or TRBV12-4 with TRBJ2-5, with unresolved D. There are 14 residues in the CDR3. V lost 1 base and J 5 bases, leaving 11 bases between the germline ends. The CDR3 nucleotides are TGTGCCAGCAGTTTAGACGCAGGACGCGAGACCCAGTACTTC. Translated: CASSLDAGRETQYF.

The chain employs TRBV4-2 and TRBJ2-7, with 8 bases aligning to TRBD1. Losses at the gene ends were 3 bases for V and 4 bases for J; bases not matched to a gene: 8. Germline V gene data show CDR1 as LGHNA and CDR2 as YNFKEQ. The length of the CDR3 is 15 residues. In nucleotides, the CDR3 is TGTGCCAGCAGCCAGCGGACAGGGAGCAGGTACGAGCAGTACTTC. Translation gives CASSQRTGSRYEQYF.

V usage is TRBV7-2 and J usage is TRBJ1-5, with D perhaps TRBD1 (5 bases). V was trimmed by 5 bases and J by 5 bases, leaving 13 bases between them. The CDR3 has 14 amino acids. CDR1 and CDR2 from the germline V gene are SGHTA and FQGNSA. The CDR3 reads CASSESRVYQPQHF. Here the CDR3 DNA reads TGTGCCAGCAGCGAGAGCAGGGTCTATCAGCCCCAGCATTTT.

This clonotype has just a few counts. The gene calls are TRBV6-2 or TRBV6-3 and TRBJ1-5; the D gene is possibly TRBD1 (6 bases). The germline gives CDR1 MNHEY, CDR2 SVGEGT. The CDR3 is made up of 16 amino acids. Trimming removed 2 bases from V and 3 bases from J, with 14 bases in between. The CDR3 DNA reads as TGTGCCAGCAGTTACACCATAACAGGGCTCAATCAGCCCCAGCATTTT. It yields the protein CASSYTITGLNQPQHF.